Each of the 32 T cell receptor beta chains below was sequenced from the same sample in a study of shared clonotypes between healthy human individuals. Measured with immunoSEQ multiplex PCR; TCRdb has only the in-frame clones, and not every one. The repertoire holds roughly 2.5 million clones, with roughly 92% as singletons. The sequencing sample was made of naive CD4+ T cells sorted from blood. Regarding subset: CD45RA+ positively selected. Receptors originate from a man aged 18 to 35 in good health.

The chain couples TRBV5-4 to TRBJ1-2; 7 bases align to TRBD1. CDR1 and CDR2 from the germline V gene are SGHNT and YYREEE (reference sequence). V dropped 0 bases and J dropped 2; count of bases not matched to a gene: 10. This CDR3 has 17 amino acids. The CDR3 is CASSLGFGTASNYGYTF. Written as DNA, the CDR3 is TGTGCCAGCAGCTTGGGATTCGGGACAGCTTCCAACTATGGCTACACCTTC.

This chain links TRBV6-1 with TRBJ1-2; 9 nucleotides line up with TRBD1. The CDR3 totals 13 residues. Germline CDR1 is MNHNS and CDR2 is SASEGT. V was clipped by 4 bases and J by 9 bases; unmatched bases: 6. The CDR3 protein is CASSGRGQGRYTF. The CDR3 coding sequence is TGTGCCAGCAGTGGAAGAGGACAGGGGCGCTACACCTTC.

Worth noting for this clone: The same CDR3 arises from other DNA sequences in this sample as well. This chain uses TRBV7-2 with TRBJ2-7; TRBD2 matches 7 bases. The V and J ends lost 8 bases and 1 base, in that order; junction bases with no gene match: 8. The CDR3 covers 14 residues. Germline assignment: CDR1 SGHTA and CDR2 FQGNSA. CDR3 bases: TGTGCCAGCTCACTTGGGGGGGGATCCTACGAGCAGTACTTC. As protein: CASSLGGGSYEQYF.

As to this clone: The junction departs from the called germline gene at one end, perhaps through a read error. The chain combines TRBV19 with TRBJ1-1, with 7 bases lining up with TRBD1. Germline values: CDR1 LNHDA, CDR2 SQIVND (reference sequence). The CDR3 consists of 11 residues. The CDR3 here is CASSIRDSYVF. CDR3 bases: TGTGCCAGTAGTATTAGGGACAGCTACGTCTTT. The whole variable domain, filled in from reference TRBV19 and TRBJ1-1, reads DGGITQSPKYLFRKEGQNVTLSCEQNLNHDAMYWYRQDPGQGLRLIYYSQIVNDFQKGDIAEGYSVSREKKESFPLTVTSAQKNPTAFYLCASSIRDSYVFGQGTRLTVV.

The rearrangement links TRBV10-3 to TRBJ2-7; 14 nucleotides line up with TRBD2. The CDR3 covers 15 residues. The V and J ends lost 4 bases and 8 bases, in that order; junction bases with no gene match: 7. Germline assignment: CDR1 ENHRY and CDR2 SYGVKD. CDR3 protein: CAISAAGTSGRKQYF. CDR3 coding DNA: TGTGCCATCAGTGCGGCCGGGACTAGCGGGAGAAAGCAGTACTTC.

The sample holds one count of this clone. This chain links TRBV5-4 with TRBJ2-2; D is unclear. The V end was cut by 2 bases, the J end by 1 base, with 12 bases between. Germline CDR1 SGHNT, CDR2 YYREEE (reference sequence). CDR3 length equals 16 residues. In DNA, the CDR3 is TGTGCCAGCAGCTTTGATATGGGTCGGAACACCGGGGAGCTGTTTTTT. Translation: CASSFDMGRNTGELFF.

This chain uses TRBV7-2 with TRBJ1-6, with TRBD1 as a possible D gene (5 bases). The CDR3 spans 11 residues. Germline V lookup: CDR1 SGHTA, CDR2 FQGNSA. The V end was cut by 5 bases, the J end by 12 bases, with 8 bases between. This CDR3 is CASSPGGPLHF. The CDR3 DNA sequence: TGTGCCAGCAGCCCTGGGGGACCCCTCCACTTT.

This rearrangement joins TRBV7-2 to TRBJ1-4; the D gene is possibly TRBD1 (6 bases). Trimming took 4 bases from V and 3 from J, leaving 15 bases between them. CDR3 size: 16 residues. From germline, CDR1 is SGHTA and CDR2 FQGNSA. The DNA for the CDR3 is TGTGCCAGCAGCTCCCGAAATTCAGGGGCTAATGAAAAACTGTTTTTT. It specifies CASSSRNSGANEKLFF.

The CDR3 spells CASSLAGTGNEKLFF. In nucleotides, the CDR3 is TGTGCCAGCAGCTTAGCTGGGACAGGTAATGAAAAACTGTTTTTT. This sequence joins TRBV7-2 and TRBJ1-4, with TRBD1 identical over 8 bases. V was clipped by 0 bases and J by 4 bases; unmatched bases: 1. CDR1 SGHTA and CDR2 FQGNSA come from the germline V gene. The CDR3 runs 15 residues.

The genes are TRBV5-1 and TRBJ2-7, with 9 nucleotides matching TRBD2. The V and J ends lost 7 bases and 4 bases, in that order; junction bases with no gene match: 6. CDR3 length: 13 amino acids. CDR1 and CDR2 (germline): SGHRS, YFSETQ. As DNA, the CDR3 is TGCGCCAGCTCGGGACTAGCCACATACGAGCAGTACTTC. This codes for CASSGLATYEQYF. Together with reference TRBV5-1 and TRBJ2-7, the CDR3 gives the full variable domain: KAGVTQTPRYLIKTRGQQVTLSCSPISGHRSVSWYQQTPGQGLQFLFEYFSETQRNKGNFPGRFSGRQFSNSRSEMNVSTLELGDSALYLCASSGLATYEQYFGPGTRLTVT.

This sequence joins TRBV18 and TRBJ2-7, with D uncertain. With 6 bases removed from V and 0 bases from J, the gap between germline ends came to 15 bases. Germline lookup yields CDR1 KGHSH and CDR2 LQKENI. This CDR3 is 15 amino acids long. CDR3 loop: CASSFLQESSYEQYF. DNA of the CDR3: TGTGCCAGCTCCTTCCTCCAGGAGAGCTCCTACGAGCAGTACTTC.

This clone was seen a single time. The rearrangement joins TRBV7-9 to TRBJ2-7; TRBD1 aligns across 8 bases. This CDR3 is 14 amino acids long. Germline V lookup: CDR1 SEHNR, CDR2 FQNEAQ (reference sequence). V lost 5 bases to trimming and J lost 4 bases; unmatched junction nucleotides: 7. CDR3 DNA sequence: TGTGCCAGCAGCACAGACAGGGGTGGATACGAGCAGTACTTC. Translation: CASSTDRGGYEQYF.

V gene TRBV7-6 combines with J gene TRBJ2-6; D unresolved. Trimming removed 2 bases at V and 2 bases at J, with 10 bases between. CDR3 length: 16 residues. Germline V CDR1 and CDR2: SGHVS, FNYEAQ. The CDR3 spells CASSLTEVPGANVLTF. The CDR3 coding sequence is TGTGCCAGCAGCTTAACCGAGGTCCCTGGGGCCAACGTCCTGACTTTC.

The sample holds one count of this clone. This chain connects TRBV5-3 to TRBJ1-2; no clear D gene. TRBV5-3 is assigned to the ORF class and has an uncertain function. Deletions cut 0 bases from V and 1 base from J, with 10 bases between. The CDR3 has 15 residues. CDR3 protein: CARSLGGEGNYGYTF. The CDR3 DNA reads TGTGCCAGAAGCTTGGGTGGAGAGGGTAACTATGGCTACACCTTC.

The rearrangement joins TRBV5-8 to TRBJ1-5, with 10 positions matching TRBD1. The length of the CDR3 is 15 residues. Germline loops: CDR1 SGHTS, CDR2 YDEGEE. The V segment lost 4 bases and the J segment 6 bases; nucleotides outside the gene matches: 7. In DNA form, the CDR3 reads TGTGCCAGCAGCCTGGCCGGGACAGGGGCTCAGCCCCAGCATTTT. Its translation is CASSLAGTGAQPQHF.

The chain joins TRBV27 to TRBJ2-2, with 11 bases aligning to TRBD1. The CDR3 has 13 residues. The germline V gene encodes CDR1 MNHEY and CDR2 SMNVEV (reference sequence). Trimming removed 10 bases from V and 5 bases from J; junction bases left unmatched: 3. The CDR3 sequence is CAIRDRGTGELFF. CDR3 bases: TGTGCCATTCGGGACAGGGGGACCGGGGAGCTGTTTTTT.

Only one count was recorded for this clone. The chain joins TRBV19 to TRBJ2-2; D unclear. Germline V CDR1 and CDR2: LNHDA, SQIVND (reference sequence). The ends were cut back, 7 bases at V and 0 bases at J, with 9 bases in the middle. This CDR3 comprises 14 residues. DNA for the CDR3: TGTGCCAGTAAAAGGCAACCGAACACCGGGGAGCTGTTTTTT. Translation: CASKRQPNTGELFF.

J is TRBJ1-6 and V is TRBV29-1; 8 bases agree with TRBD1. Germline trimming cut 6 bases from V and 9 bases from J; bases unmatched to any gene: 7. Germline CDR1 and CDR2: SQVTM and ANQGSEA. The CDR3 totals 13 residues. The CDR3 loop is CSVAGTGGSPLHF. As DNA, the CDR3 is TGCAGCGTAGCAGGGACAGGAGGTTCACCCCTCCACTTT.

The CDR3 region has the DNA TGTGCCTGGAGTGTTAGCGGGGGCTCCTACGAGCAGTACTTC. Protein: CAWSVSGGSYEQYF. The chain links TRBV30 to TRBJ2-5; 9 bases line up with TRBD2. The J call may be mistaken, given a closer DNA end match to TRBJ2-7. The CDR3 has 14 amino acids. Germline values: CDR1 GTSNPN, CDR2 SVGIG (reference sequence).

CDR3 DNA sequence: TGCGCCAGCAGCTCCGGACCGAGCTCCTACAATGAGCAGTTCTTC. It codes for CASSSGPSSYNEQFF. The chain recombines TRBV5-1 with TRBJ2-1, with D uncertain. V was trimmed by 3 bases and J by 0 bases, leaving 10 bases between them. Germline V CDR1 and CDR2: SGHRS, YFSETQ. CDR3 length: 15 residues.

A word on this clone: Other DNA sequences in the sample encode the same CDR3. CDR3 in amino acids: CASSLTGSRASPLHF. The DNA for the CDR3 is TGTGCCAGCAGCCTTACAGGGTCTCGGGCTTCACCCCTCCACTTT. This sequence joins TRBV11-2 and TRBJ1-6; D may be TRBD1 (6 bases). V was cut by 5 bases and J by 9 bases, with 17 bases left in between. From germline, CDR1 is SGHAT and CDR2 FQNNGV. This CDR3 is 15 amino acids long.

V and J are TRBV2 and TRBJ1-2; tentatively, D is TRBD1 (6 bases). This CDR3 comprises 14 residues. V lost 8 bases to trimming and J lost 4 bases, with 17 bases between them. Germline loops: CDR1 SNHLY, CDR2 FYNNEI. The CDR3 bases are TGTGCCAGCCTTCCACAGGGATCTTTCTATGGCTACACCTTC. Its translation: CASLPQGSFYGYTF.

This clone occurred once. This chain uses TRBV7-8 with TRBJ1-5; weak D call: TRBD1 (5 bases). Trimming stripped 1 base from V and 3 bases from J, with 10 bases between. The germline V gene encodes CDR1 SGHVS and CDR2 FQNEAQ. This CDR3 is 15 amino acids long. The CDR3 loop is CASSLEGAANQPQHF. The CDR3 region has the DNA TGTGCCAGCAGCTTAGAAGGGGCGGCCAATCAGCCCCAGCATTTT. Variable domain in full (rest from reference TRBV7-8 and TRBJ1-5): GAGVSQSPRYKVAKRGQDVALRCDPISGHVSLFWYQQALGQGPEFLTYFQNEAQLDKSGLPSDRFFAERPEGSVSTLKIQRTQQEDSAVYLCASSLEGAANQPQHFGDGTRLSIL.

The V gene is TRBV6-6, the J gene TRBJ2-5; TRBD2 is a possible D gene (5 bases). V dropped 6 bases and J dropped 0 bases, with 11 bases sitting between them. There are 14 residues in the CDR3. Germline V gene lookup returns CDR1 MNHNY and CDR2 SVGAGI (reference sequence). The CDR3 DNA reads TGTGCCAGCAGCCCCACGGGGTACCAAGAGACCCAGTACTTC. It encodes CASSPTGYQETQYF.

The chain employs TRBV18 and TRBJ2-3; D is perhaps TRBD1 or TRBD2 (6 bases each). Germline CDR1 KGHSH, CDR2 LQKENI. The CDR3 sequence is 16 residues long. Trimming removed 1 base from V and 3 bases from J, with 14 bases in between. This CDR3 reads CASSPRRQGRTDTQYF. For the CDR3, the DNA is TGTGCCAGCTCACCACGAAGGCAGGGGAGGACAGATACGCAGTATTTT.

A note on this clone: Germline and junction disagree at one end, which may indicate a read error. The chain is built from TRBV28 and TRBJ2-5, with TRBD1 matching over 7 bases. The germline gives CDR1 MDHEN, CDR2 SYDVKM. This CDR3 has 11 amino acids. Here the CDR3 DNA reads TGTGCCAGCAGTTTAAAAGGGGGCTGGAACTTC. It specifies CASSLKGGWNF.

For this clone: Other DNA sequences in the sample encode the same CDR3. The J gene is TRBJ2-3, the V gene TRBV6-5, with 9 bases aligning to TRBD2. V trimming: 5 bases; J trimming: 0 bases; junction bases outside the gene matches: 3. The CDR3 covers 15 residues. Germline loops: CDR1 MNHEY, CDR2 SVGAGI. DNA for the CDR3: TGTGCCAGCAGTCCCACTAGCGGGAGCACAGATACGCAGTATTTT. Translating it yields CASSPTSGSTDTQYF.

J is TRBJ1-5 and V is TRBV12-2; TRBD1, the table's D call, was not compared with the DNA. TRBV12-2 is a known pseudogene. The CDR3 runs to 19 residues. DNA of the CDR3: TGTGCAAGTCGCCCGCCTGAACAGGGGGCAAGGTCGGTCAATCAGCCCCAGCATTTT. Its translation is CASRPPEQGARSVNQPQHF.

The chain combines TRBV15 with TRBJ1-2; D is undetermined. Between the trimmed V and J ends, which lost 3 bases and 0 bases, there was a span of 5 bases. The CDR3 totals 13 residues. Per the germline V gene, CDR1 is LNHNV and CDR2 is YYDKDF (reference sequence). This CDR3 reads CATSRAPNYGYTF. CDR3 DNA: TGTGCCACCAGCAGGGCCCCTAACTATGGCTACACCTTC.

The CDR3 DNA reads TGTGCCAGCAGCTTAGTCCGGGACGGTGGCTACACCTTC. Its translation is CASSLVRDGGYTF. This chain uses TRBV11-2 with TRBJ1-2; TRBD1 is a possible D gene (5 bases). The CDR3 has 13 residues. Trimming stripped 1 base from V and 7 bases from J, with 10 bases between. Germline values: CDR1 SGHAT, CDR2 FQNNGV.

The CDR3 spells CASRVLDTGELFF. The CDR3 coding sequence is TGTGCCAGCAGGGTATTGGACACCGGGGAGCTGTTTTTT. The J gene is TRBJ2-2, the V gene TRBV2; D is ambiguous. CDR3 length: 13 amino acids. The V gene's germline CDR1 is SNHLY and CDR2 FYNNEI. Trimming removed 6 bases from V and 3 bases from J, with 8 bases in between.

This chain joins TRBV15 and TRBJ1-2, with D possibly TRBD1 on 5 matching bases. The CDR3 consists of 14 residues. V was pared by 0 bases and J by 8 bases, with 13 bases between. Germline loops: CDR1 LNHNV, CDR2 YYDKDF (reference sequence). CDR3 protein: CATSRDQGVGGYTF. CDR3 DNA: TGTGCCACCAGCAGAGATCAAGGGGTCGGAGGCTACACCTTC.